This T cell receptor (beta chain) was found in a study of blood T cells in healthy people across ages. Study-wide findings and caveats: Long-lived and aged donors differed, with more naive CD4+ cells and higher diversity in the long-lived.

This CDR3 is 15 amino acids long. Deletions cut 7 bases from V and 0 bases from J, with 17 bases between. Germline assignment: CDR1 DFQATT and CDR2 SNEGSKA (reference sequence). Through a sample-barcoded 5' primer and a J-beta primer mix, a second PCR was run for roughly 7 to 11 cycles. Each cDNA molecule was tagged by a template-switch adaptor that had 12 random nucleotides. MiXCR, run by TCRdb on the 5' RACE reads, gives a single entry per CDR3 protein. This table holds 890,000 or so distinct CDR3 sequences, roughly 60% found once. With regard to this clonotype: Antigen unknown.

Individuals who donated were healthy Caucasians from Russia aged roughly 6 to 100. The sequence was collected from a man aged 30 to 45 in good health. Sequencing was done on a sample of blood. The chain is built from TRBV20-1 and TRBJ2-3; D is unresolved. CDR3 bases: TGCAGTGTCTTACTCGCCCTGGCTAGCACAGATACGCAGTATTTT. Translation gives CSVLLALASTDTQYF.